This T cell receptor beta chain is from a study of T cell clonotyping in hematopoietic cell transplantation. Study-wide results and caveats: After transplant, recipient diversity fell while pathologically expanded clonotypes grew through day 180. Few recipient clonotypes overlapped donors; over 95% were de novo at given depth.

Time point of the sample: recipient sample about 28 days before transplant, after cytoreduction. Comments on this clone: Antigen: not known.

This table comes from immunoSEQ multiplex PCR, and its TCRdb copy is limited to in-frame clones, with some not included. The sample shows roughly 80,000 clones, 90% to 97% of them seen only once. Germline values: CDR1 LGHNT, CDR2 FRNRAP. The germline V and J ends were trimmed by 2 bases and 4 bases, with 14 bases remaining between them. CDR3 length: 15 residues. The source of this sequence is a woman aged 45 to 65 with acute myeloid leukemia. Some clones in this sample may be carry-over from other donors' samples. Sequencing used peripheral blood mononuclear cells, obtained before stem cell transplant. The rearrangement uses TRBV12-5 and TRBJ2-5, with a possible D match to TRBD1 (5 bases). CDR3 nucleotides: TGTGCTAGTGGTTTGCCCCTACAGGAGAGAGAGACCCAGTACTTC. Its protein product is CASGLPLQERETQYF.